The clone carrying this TCR beta chain is medium-sized (0.01 to 0.1%). The antigen remains undetermined. Via MiXCR, TCRdb re-called the multiplex PCR reads, giving one row per CDR3 protein. The sample gives some 2,300 distinct CDR3 sequences, about 2.4% of which show up once; around a tenth is in the top ten. Broader study findings: The TCR gene usage of tumor memory CD4+ T cells clustered together with blood and lymph node memory CD4+ cells and with lymph node naive CD4+ cells. Tumor-infiltrating Treg TCR alpha and beta sequences overlapped most with tumor naive CD4+ T cells, then blood naive.

Cells sorted as Tregs were CD4+, CD25+ and CD127-/low. The source material was tumor-infiltrating Tregs sorted from the breast tumor. This clonotype was sampled from a female donor with breast cancer.

The CDR3 region is CASSPGQFYGYTF. Here the CDR3 DNA reads TGTGCCAGCAGCCCAGGACAGTTCTATGGCTACACCTTC. This chain joins TRBV12-3 or TRBV12-4 and TRBJ1-2; TRBD1 might be the D (6 bases). V dropped 6 bases and J dropped 4 bases, with 12 bases sitting between them. This CDR3 contains 13 residues.